These 20 T cell receptor beta chains share one sample of origin, sequenced in a study of T cells in Graves' hyperthyroidism and ophthalmopathy. Researchers amplified the TCR beta CDR3 regions from RNA transcripts. The primer set for the first-round RT-PCR of the TCR CDR3 was HTBI. MiXCR, applied by TCRdb to the multiplex PCR reads, yields one record per CDR3 protein. Among a few hundred thousand distinct CDR3 sequences listed, 15% to 19% were seen once. Sample: blood. Source of these receptors: a woman in her twenties or thirties with Graves' hyperthyroidism.

For this clonotype: Given a much more abundant clone one base away, this may be a read error. V and J are TRBV30 and TRBJ1-1, with D perhaps matching TRBD1 (5 bases). V lost 0 bases, J lost 4 bases, and 15 bases lay in between. This CDR3 spans 15 amino acids. The germline V gene encodes CDR1 GTSNPN and CDR2 SVGIG (reference sequence). Here the CDR3 reads CAWSVRGPMSTEAFF. Here the CDR3 DNA reads TGTGCCTGGAGTGTAAGGGGCCCGATGAGCACTGAAGCTTTCTTT.

This clonotype was counted ten times or more. The V and J genes are TRBV20-1 and TRBJ1-1, with D unresolved. The CDR3 spans 13 residues. Germline assignment: CDR1 DFQATT and CDR2 SNEGSKA (reference sequence). Trimming removed 4 bases at V and 5 bases at J, with 14 bases between. The CDR3 nucleotides read TGCAGTGCTACGTGGAGAGGAGGGACTGAAGCTTTCTTT. This sequence encodes CSATWRGGTEAFF.

The chain carries TRBV20-1 and TRBJ2-3; D uncertain. Trimming cost V 6 bases and J 3 bases, with 10 bases left between them. CDR1 is DFQATT, CDR2 SNEGSKA, per germline (reference sequence). The CDR3 runs to 12 residues. This chain's CDR3 is CSAIRLTDTQYF. The CDR3 DNA is TGCAGTGCCATACGACTTACAGATACGCAGTATTTT.

This clonotype was counted many times. The rearrangement uses TRBV7-9 and TRBJ2-3; the D gene is possibly TRBD2 (6 bases). This CDR3 region has 15 residues. The ends were cut back, 2 bases at V and 5 bases at J, with 14 bases in the middle. Per the germline V gene, CDR1 is SEHNR and CDR2 is FQNEAQ (reference sequence). CDR3: CASSLRRGGGDTQYF. In nucleotides, the CDR3 is TGTGCCAGCAGCTTACGGCGGGGAGGAGGAGATACGCAGTATTTT. Full variable domain (outside the CDR3, taken from reference TRBV7-9 and TRBJ2-3): DTGVSQNPRHKITKRGQNVTFRCDPISEHNRLYWYRQTLGQGPEFLTYFQNEAQLEKSRLLSDRFSAERPKGSFSTLEIQRTEQGDSAMYLCASSLRRGGGDTQYFGPGTRLTVL.

The genes are TRBV7-3 and TRBJ1-4; D unclear. The CDR3 consists of 14 residues. Germline CDR1 reads SGHTA; CDR2 reads FQGTGA. V was trimmed by 5 bases and J by 7 bases, leaving 14 bases between them. The CDR3 loop is CASSNREGGEKLFF. In nucleotides, the CDR3 is TGTGCCAGCAGCAATCGGGAGGGTGGTGAAAAACTGTTTTTT.

This clonotype was detected ten times or more. This sequence joins TRBV12-5 and TRBJ1-2; D is unclear. Germline lookup yields CDR1 LGHNT and CDR2 FRNRAP. The V end was cut by 0 bases, the J end by 9 bases, with 11 bases between. The CDR3 contains 13 residues. The DNA for the CDR3 is TGTGCTAGTGGTTTGGTACAACTTCAGAGCTACACCTTC. Amino acids: CASGLVQLQSYTF.

This clonotype was counted at least ten times. The chain has TRBV30 and TRBJ2-1; 11 nucleotides align to TRBD1. V was clipped by 3 bases and J by 8 bases; unmatched bases: 3. Germline lookup yields CDR1 GTSNPN and CDR2 SVGIG (reference sequence). The CDR3 runs to 13 residues. The DNA of the CDR3 is TGTGCCTGGAGGAGGACAGGGGGCTATGAGCAGTTCTTC. It is translated as CAWRRTGGYEQFF. The entire variable domain, with the rest obtained from reference TRBV30 and TRBJ2-1, is as follows: SQTIHQWPATLVQPVGSPLSLECTVEGTSNPNLYWYRQAAGRGLQLLFYSVGIGQISSEVPQNLSASRPQDRQFILSSKKLLLSDSGFYLCAWRRTGGYEQFFGPGTRLTVL.

The chain uses TRBV3-1 and TRBJ2-2; TRBD1 or TRBD2 may be the D gene (6 bases each). Between the trimmed V and J ends, which lost 4 bases and 0 bases, there was a span of 12 bases. The CDR3 contains 16 residues. The germline gives CDR1 LGHDT, CDR2 YNNKEL (reference sequence). The CDR3 DNA follows: TGTGCCAGCAGCCCGATAAGGGGGGCGAACACCGGGGAGCTGTTTTTT. Amino acid sequence: CASSPIRGANTGELFF.

Ten or more counts support this clonotype. This chain connects TRBV7-2 to TRBJ1-1, with a weak D call TRBD1 (5 bases). V was clipped by 0 bases and J by 6 bases, with 11 bases between them. This CDR3 region has 14 residues. CDR1 is SGHTA and CDR2 is FQGNSA in the germline V gene. CDR3 DNA: TGTGCCAGCAGCTTAGCAAGGGTGGGGCCTGAAGCTTTCTTT. Its translation is CASSLARVGPEAFF.

In its sample, this clonotype was seen many times. The chain carries TRBV28 and TRBJ1-4; no reliable D call. CDR3 length: 16 residues. The germline V and J ends were trimmed by 5 bases and 0 bases, with 13 bases remaining between them. Germline V gives CDR1 MDHEN, CDR2 SYDVKM. The CDR3 sequence: CASSPRPNPTNEKLFF. In DNA form, the CDR3 reads TGTGCCAGCAGTCCCCGACCGAATCCAACTAATGAAAAACTGTTTTTT.

This clonotype was counted at least ten times. The CDR3 protein is CSATLGGRRDEQYF. In DNA, the CDR3 is TGCAGTGCTACCCTGGGCGGGAGGCGAGACGAGCAGTACTTC. This chain joins TRBV20-1 and TRBJ2-7, with 8 bases that match TRBD2. Germline V lookup: CDR1 DFQATT, CDR2 SNEGSKA (reference sequence). The CDR3 runs to 14 residues. Trimming at V came to 4 bases and at J to 5 bases, leaving 10 bases not matched to a gene.

This clonotype was observed a handful of times. V and J are TRBV20-1 and TRBJ1-1; D perhaps matches TRBD1 (5 bases). Germline CDR1 is DFQATT and CDR2 is SNEGSKA (reference sequence). Deletions cut 6 bases from V and 0 bases from J, with 11 bases between. The CDR3 covers 13 residues. CDR3 loop: CSAWGGVNTEAFF. In DNA form, the CDR3 reads TGCAGTGCCTGGGGGGGAGTGAACACTGAAGCTTTCTTT.

This rearrangement joins TRBV7-9 to TRBJ1-2; D call uncertain. The V gene's germline CDR1 is SEHNR and CDR2 FQNEAQ (reference sequence). V lost 1 base and J 8 bases, leaving 11 bases between the germline ends. CDR3 size: 13 residues. The CDR3 bases are TGTGCCAGCAGCTTAGGGCAGGATGGGGGCTACACCTTC. Its translation is CASSLGQDGGYTF.

The chain joins TRBV7-2 to TRBJ2-1, with 13 bases aligning to TRBD2. From germline, CDR1 is SGHTA and CDR2 FQGNSA. The CDR3 has 15 amino acids. Germline trimming cut 4 bases from V and 10 bases from J; bases unmatched to any gene: 7. As DNA, the CDR3 is TGTGCCAGCAGCTCGCCGGGACTAGCGGGAAAAGAGCAGTTCTTC. The encoded protein is CASSSPGLAGKEQFF.

This clonotype has a count of ten or more. J is TRBJ1-1 and V is TRBV3-1; D not certain. The V end lost 4 bases, the J end lost 5 bases, and 17 bases lay between the germline ends. Per germline, CDR1 LGHDT and CDR2 YNNKEL (reference sequence). The CDR3 is 15 residues long. The CDR3 region has the DNA TGTGCCAGCAGCCCTCGTGGTAGGGTTTATACTGAAGCTTTCTTT. Its translation is CASSPRGRVYTEAFF.

The rearrangement joins TRBV19 to TRBJ2-2, with TRBD1 matching over 7 bases. The CDR3 length is 16 residues. The germline V gene encodes CDR1 LNHDA and CDR2 SQIVND (reference sequence). V lost 1 base and J lost 5; bases outside the gene matches: 7. CDR3 in amino acids: CASSIAGTETTGELFF. As DNA, the CDR3 is TGTGCCAGTAGTATAGCTGGGACAGAAACAACCGGGGAGCTGTTTTTT.

This clonotype was detected many times. The genes are TRBV20-1 and TRBJ1-2; tentative D call: TRBD1 (6 bases). Germline V CDR1 and CDR2: DFQATT, SNEGSKA (reference sequence). There are 12 residues in the CDR3. V was pared by 4 bases and J by 5 bases, with 11 bases between. This CDR3 reads CSAITGSYGYTF. The CDR3 nucleotides are TGCAGTGCTATTACAGGGTCATATGGCTACACCTTC.

This clonotype was observed many times. The V gene is TRBV20-1, the J gene TRBJ2-7; D might be TRBD2 (5 bases). The V gene lost 3 bases and the J gene lost 7 bases, with 16 bases spanning the gap. CDR3 length equals 13 residues. Germline V gene data show CDR1 as DFQATT and CDR2 as SNEGSKA (reference sequence). The DNA of the CDR3 is TGCAGTGCTAGTCGGGATTCCCTCAAGGAGCAGTACTTC. It is translated as CSASRDSLKEQYF.

At least ten counts were recorded for this clonotype. CDR3 coding DNA: TGTGCCAGCAGCTTAGGGGGCGATTACAATGAGCAGTTCTTC. Translating it yields CASSLGGDYNEQFF. V and J are TRBV11-2 and TRBJ2-1, with D possibly TRBD1 on 5 matching bases. This CDR3 spans 14 amino acids. Trimming removed 1 base at V and 4 bases at J, with 8 bases between. Germline CDR1 is SGHAT and CDR2 is FQNNGV.

The rearrangement uses TRBV29-1 and TRBJ2-5, with 9 bases identical to TRBD2. The V gene's germline CDR1 is SQVTM and CDR2 ANQGSEA. The CDR3 extends over 14 amino acids. Trimming took 3 bases from V and 0 from J; bases not matched to a gene: 2. In nucleotides, the CDR3 is TGCAGCGTTGAGCTAGCGGGATACCAAGAGACCCAGTACTTC. Translated: CSVELAGYQETQYF.